The rows below give T cell receptor beta chains drawn from one sample of a study of blood T cell repertoires in COVID-19. Sequencing was performed with immunoSEQ multiplex PCR; in TCRdb, only in-frame clones are kept and a portion is missing. This table has about 50,000 clones, around 90% appearing once. The sequencing input was peripheral blood. The origin of the receptors is a middle-aged man with active COVID-19. Each CDR3 is given with its conserved first and last residue. D genes are given only for firm matches. Rows may omit the clone size; those that give it use once, few, many or a size class.

v_call,j_call,clone_size,d_call,cdr3_nt,cdr3_aa
TRBV19,TRBJ1-2,-,-,TGTGCCAGTAGTATAGCGCGCCAGGCCTATGGCTACACCTTC,CASSIARQAYGYTF
TRBV3-1/TRBV3-2,TRBJ1-2,-,TRBD1,TGTGCCAGCAGCCAAGAGGGACAGGCCTTGGGCTACACCTTC,CASSQEGQALGYTF
TRBV25-1,TRBJ2-1,-,-,TGTGCCAGCAGCGTGACAGGATTCGATGAGCAGTTCTTC,CASSVTGFDEQFF
TRBV7-2,TRBJ2-7,once,-,TGTGCCAGCAGCCCGGGGAGTAGCGGACCCTACGAGCAGTACTTC,CASSPGSSGPYEQYF
TRBV7-3,TRBJ1-6,-,-,TGTGCCAGCAGCTTCAACAGGAATTCACCCCTCCACTTT,CASSFNRNSPLHF
TRBV9,TRBJ2-5,-,TRBD2,TGTGCCAGCAGCACCAGCCCGGGACTAGTGGGGGAGACCCAGTACTTC,CASSTSPGLVGETQYF
TRBV19,TRBJ2-7,-,-,TGTGCCAGTAGTATTAGTCACAGCTCCTACGAGCAGTACTTC,CASSISHSSYEQYF
TRBV13,TRBJ2-5,few,TRBD1,TGTGCCAGCAGCTACTCCCGGGACAGGGGGTTAGAGACCCAGTACTTC,CASSYSRDRGLETQYF
TRBV11-3,TRBJ2-7,few,TRBD1,TGTGCCAGCAGCCCCGGCGGGGGACAGGGCGCACGAGAGCAGTACTTC,CASSPGGGQGAREQYF
TRBV18,TRBJ2-1,-,TRBD2,TGTGCCAGCTCACCACGAGTAATGGGCGGGGGGGCGAATAATGAGCAGTTCTTC,CASSPRVMGGGANNEQFF
TRBV18,TRBJ2-2,-,-,TGTGCCAGCTCACCGGGAGCCCCCGGGGAGCTGTTTTTT,CASSPGAPGELFF
TRBV4-3,TRBJ2-5,-,-,TGCGCCAGCAGCCAAGGGAGATCCAGGACCCAGTACTTC,CASSQGRSRTQYF
TRBV7-2,TRBJ2-3,-,TRBD2,TGTGCCAGCAGCCCCCTTACTAGCGGGGGGCCGTACCATACGCAGTATTTT,CASSPLTSGGPYHTQYF
TRBV2,TRBJ2-7,-,TRBD1,TGTGCCAGCAGTGCCTTAGGGACAGGGGAGGCGTACTTC,CASSALGTGEAYF
TRBV2,TRBJ1-2,-,-,TGTGCCAGCAGACTACAGGGTATCTATGGCTACACCTTC,CASRLQGIYGYTF
TRBV7-8,TRBJ1-1,few,-,TGTGCCAGCAGCCCCCTTCCTGCTGAAGCTTTCTTT,CASSPLPAEAFF
TRBV5-4,TRBJ2-3,-,-,TGTGCCAGCGGATCAGGGACAGATACGCAGTATTTT,CASGSGTDTQYF
TRBV10-3,TRBJ1-2,-,-,TGTGCCATCCCTGCCCCCGGGGGGTTCTATGGCTACACCTTC,CAIPAPGGFYGYTF
TRBV19,TRBJ2-1,once,-,TGTGCCAGTAGTCCTCGACTCTCCTACAATGAGCAGTTCTTC,CASSPRLSYNEQFF
TRBV7-2,TRBJ2-4,-,-,TGTGCCAGCAGCTTAAGGTCCAAAAGGGGCAGGGTAGAAAACATTCAGTACTTC,CASSLRSKRGRVENIQYF
TRBV4-1,TRBJ2-2,once,TRBD1,TGCGCCAGCAGCCGCCCGACAGGGGAGGCCGGGGAGCTGTTTTTT,CASSRPTGEAGELFF
TRBV3-1/TRBV3-2,TRBJ2-5,-,TRBD1,TGTGCCAGCAGCCGACAGGGTGGTGAGGCGGAGACCCAGTACTTC,CASSRQGGEAETQYF
TRBV6-4,TRBJ2-1,-,-,TGTGCCAGCAGAAAAACTAGTGGAGAGCAGTTCTTC,CASRKTSGEQFF
TRBV28,TRBJ2-3,-,TRBD2,TGTGCCAGCAGTCCTAGAGCTAGCGGGAGGAGAAATACGCAGTATTTT,CASSPRASGRRNTQYF
TRBV29-1,TRBJ1-1,-,-,TGCAGCGCTGCAAGCATTTACACTGAAGCTTTCTTT,CSAASIYTEAFF
TRBV19,TRBJ1-2,once,-,TGTGCCAGTAGTATAGGATCAGGGTTGACAGCCTATGGCTACACCTTC,CASSIGSGLTAYGYTF
TRBV28,TRBJ2-7,-,TRBD2,TGTGCCAGCAGTTTAGGACTAGCGCAGGGCTACGAGCAGTACTTC,CASSLGLAQGYEQYF
TRBV6-1,TRBJ1-5,-,TRBD1,TGTGCCAGCAGTGGGTCTACAGGGGCGGCGAGCAATCAGCCCCAGCATTTT,CASSGSTGAASNQPQHF
TRBV7-9,TRBJ2-5,-,-,TGTGCCAGCAGCTTAAGGAGCGACCAGTACTTC,CASSLRSDQYF
TRBV6-2/TRBV6-3,TRBJ2-1,-,TRBD1,TGTGCCAGCAGTTCTCGAGGGGGCGGAACGAATGAGCAGTTCTTC,CASSSRGGGTNEQFF
TRBV28,TRBJ1-6,-,-,TGTGCCAGCAGTTTACCAGGGGCGGATTCACCCCTCCACTTT,CASSLPGADSPLHF
TRBV9,TRBJ1-5,-,-,TGTGCCAGCAGCGGCCTCGGGAGCAATCAGCCCCAGCATTTT,CASSGLGSNQPQHF
TRBV5-4,TRBJ2-3,-,TRBD2,TGTGCCAGCACCGTTAGGGGTAGCGGGGGGGTGGATACGCAGTATTTT,CASTVRGSGGVDTQYF
TRBV10-1,TRBJ1-6,few,-,TGCGCCAGCAGTGCGAGGGAAAAGTCACCCCTCCACTTT,CASSAREKSPLHF
TRBV6-5,TRBJ1-1,-,-,TGTGCCAGCAGCGTTATAGGGGCCTTTGAAGCTTTCTTT,CASSVIGAFEAFF
TRBV12-5,TRBJ2-3,-,TRBD2,TGTGCTAGTGGCTATAGCGGGAGCGATACGCAGTATTTT,CASGYSGSDTQYF
TRBV7-9,TRBJ1-5,-,-,TGTGCCAGCAGCCCAGCGACGTATAGCAATCAGCCCCAGCATTTT,CASSPATYSNQPQHF
TRBV5-1,TRBJ2-3,once,TRBD1,TGCGCCAGCAGCAACGACAGGGAACCAGATACGCAGTATTTT,CASSNDREPDTQYF
TRBV28,TRBJ2-2,once,-,TGTGCCAGCAGTTTGGGGGGGAACACCGGGGAGCTGTTTTTT,CASSLGGNTGELFF
TRBV9,TRBJ2-2,-,TRBD2,TGTGCCAGCAGCGTAGGACTAGCGGGGGGGCGTCGTACCGGGGAGCTGTTTTTT,CASSVGLAGGRRTGELFF
TRBV2,TRBJ1-5,-,TRBD1,TGTGCCAGCAGGACAGGGGCCTATCAGCCCCAGCATTTT,CASRTGAYQPQHF
TRBV4-3,TRBJ1-1,-,-,TGCGCCAGCAGCCAAGATGGGAAAGGGGTCGCTGAAGCTTTCTTT,CASSQDGKGVAEAFF